The 20 T cell receptor beta chains below all came from one sample that was sequenced in a study of shared clonotypes between healthy human individuals. The data were produced by immunoSEQ multiplex PCR, yet TCRdb's version contains in-frame clones alone and is incomplete. The data contain roughly 1,500,000 clones, 98% of them singletons. The material sequenced was naive CD4+ T cells sorted from blood. This sample's subset: CD45RA+ positively selected. These receptors were taken from a man aged 25 to 40 in good health.

The V and J genes are TRBV14 and TRBJ2-1; 10 nucleotides match TRBD2. The junction had 7 bases not matched to a gene; V was cut back by 4 bases and J by 4 bases. From germline, CDR1 is SGHDN and CDR2 FVKESK. This CDR3 is 16 amino acids long. The CDR3 spells CASSRVAGGQYNEQFF. The CDR3, as DNA: TGTGCCAGCAGCCGAGTAGCGGGAGGTCAGTACAATGAGCAGTTCTTC.

The V call is TRBV6-5, the J call TRBJ2-3, with no clear D. This CDR3 comprises 13 residues. CDR1 MNHEY and CDR2 SVGAGI come from the germline V gene. V was shortened by 5 bases and J by 4 bases, with 10 bases between the two germline ends. The chain's CDR3 is CASSGWVADTQYF. The CDR3, as DNA: TGTGCCAGCAGTGGCTGGGTTGCAGATACGCAGTATTTT.

This rearrangement joins TRBV5-1 to TRBJ2-7; D may match TRBD1 or TRBD2 (5 bases each). Germline V gene lookup returns CDR1 SGHRS and CDR2 YFSETQ. Deletions cut 7 bases from V and 9 bases from J, with 26 bases between. The CDR3 has 15 residues. CDR3 sequence (DNA): TGCGCCAGCGGACCCGGGACGCTCCCTACTGTGGGGCAGTACTTC. It codes for CASGPGTLPTVGQYF.

V and J are TRBV5-4 and TRBJ2-3; 7 nucleotides agree with TRBD2. This CDR3 contains 15 residues. Losses at the gene ends were 4 bases for V and 3 bases for J; bases not matched to a gene: 8. Germline V CDR1 and CDR2: SGHNT, YYREEE (reference sequence). The CDR3 spells CASSPKREGTDTQYF. CDR3 coding DNA: TGTGCCAGCAGCCCGAAGCGGGAAGGGACAGATACGCAGTATTTT.

This chain links TRBV19 with TRBJ2-7; a possible D gene is TRBD1 (5 bases). CDR3 size: 14 residues. The germline V and J ends were trimmed by 4 bases and 2 bases, with 12 bases remaining between them. Germline V lookup: CDR1 LNHDA, CDR2 SQIVND (reference sequence). The CDR3 reads CASSKLDSPYEQYF. CDR3 bases: TGTGCCAGTAGTAAATTAGACAGTCCCTACGAGCAGTACTTC. Drawing the rest from reference TRBV19 and TRBJ2-7, the complete variable domain is DGGITQSPKYLFRKEGQNVTLSCEQNLNHDAMYWYRQDPGQGLRLIYYSQIVNDFQKGDIAEGYSVSREKKESFPLTVTSAQKNPTAFYLCASSKLDSPYEQYFGPGTRLTVT.

The gene calls are TRBV29-1 and TRBJ2-3; 8 nucleotides align to TRBD1. The germline CDR1 and CDR2 sequences are SQVTM and ANQGSEA. This CDR3 has 14 residues. The junction had 11 bases not matched to a gene; V was cut back by 7 bases and J by 5 bases. CDR3 nucleotide sequence: TGCAGCGCCTACAACGACAGGGGTGGAGATACGCAGTATTTT. The encoded protein is CSAYNDRGGDTQYF.

This clone was seen a single time. The CDR3, as DNA: TGCGCCAGCAGCTCTAGACAGGGGGGCGTCTCTAACTCCTACAATGAGCAGTTCTTC. Its protein product is CASSSRQGGVSNSYNEQFF. The rearrangement joins TRBV5-1 to TRBJ2-1; 9 bases agree with TRBD1. CDR1 SGHRS and CDR2 YFSETQ come from the germline V gene. The CDR3 has 19 residues. The ends lost 3 bases at V and 0 bases at J; junction bases unmatched: 13.

The chain combines TRBV5-1 with TRBJ2-7, with 13 positions matching TRBD2. Trimming cost V 2 bases and J 6 bases; bases outside gene matches: 8. The CDR3 runs to 16 residues. Germline assignment: CDR1 SGHRS and CDR2 YFSETQ. CDR3 region: CASSFKGGTSGTEQYF. In DNA, the CDR3 is TGCGCCAGCAGCTTTAAGGGGGGGACTAGCGGGACCGAGCAGTACTTC.

This chain links TRBV7-8 with TRBJ2-3; no reliable D call. The germline V and J ends were trimmed by 8 bases and 6 bases, with 21 bases remaining between them. Germline CDR1 reads SGHVS; CDR2 reads FQNEAQ. CDR3 length: 15 residues. The DNA of the CDR3 is TGTGCCAGCTCCATAGGAAGAGCCGTCGATGATACGCAGTATTTT. This codes for CASSIGRAVDDTQYF.

V is TRBV29-1 and J is TRBJ1-1; perhaps TRBD1 as D (5 bases). V was clipped by 7 bases and J by 11 bases, with 14 bases between them. CDR1 is SQVTM and CDR2 is ANQGSEA in the germline V gene. The CDR3 is 10 residues long. CDR3 bases: TGCAGCGGATGGGTGGGGACGGCTTTCTTT. This codes for CSGWVGTAFF.

The chain employs TRBV7-8 and TRBJ2-3, with D possibly being TRBD1 or TRBD2 (5 bases each). The CDR3 loop spans 21 amino acids. Per germline, CDR1 SGHVS and CDR2 FQNEAQ. The V gene lost 2 bases and the J gene lost 5 bases, with 32 bases spanning the gap. The CDR3 loop reads CASSLRRVWGDGTIRGDTQYF. The CDR3, as DNA: TGTGCCAGCAGCTTACGCCGGGTGTGGGGTGACGGGACCATAAGGGGAGATACGCAGTATTTT. Full variable domain (remainder filled in from reference TRBV7-8 and TRBJ2-3): GAGVSQSPRYKVAKRGQDVALRCDPISGHVSLFWYQQALGQGPEFLTYFQNEAQLDKSGLPSDRFFAERPEGSVSTLKIQRTQQEDSAVYLCASSLRRVWGDGTIRGDTQYFGPGTRLTVL.

This clone was seen only once. V usage is TRBV6-1 and J usage is TRBJ2-7; 8 positions match TRBD1. The CDR3 contains 14 residues. Germline V CDR1 and CDR2: MNHNS, SASEGT. The J segment lost 2 bases and the V segment lost 10 bases, leaving 10 bases of the junction unmatched. CDR3 loop: CATPVGQGPYEQYF. DNA of the CDR3: TGTGCCACTCCCGTAGGACAGGGCCCCTACGAGCAGTACTTC.

This rearrangement joins TRBV19 to TRBJ1-1; the D is unclear. There are 14 residues in the CDR3. Germline V gives CDR1 LNHDA, CDR2 SQIVND (reference sequence). The V and J ends lost 2 bases and 1 base respectively, with 8 bases between them. The CDR3 loop reads CASSITWGNTEAFF. DNA of the CDR3: TGTGCCAGTAGTATAACGTGGGGGAACACTGAAGCTTTCTTT.

This chain uses TRBV30 with TRBJ2-5, with D uncertain. Germline CDR1 GTSNPN, CDR2 SVGIG (reference sequence). This CDR3 is 13 amino acids long. The germline V and J ends were trimmed by 2 bases and 0 bases, with 7 bases remaining between them. The CDR3 DNA follows: TGTGCCTGGAGTTACGGTAACCAAGAGACCCAGTACTTC. It translates to CAWSYGNQETQYF. The full variable domain, in which reference TRBV30 and TRBJ2-5 provide the parts outside the CDR3, is SQTIHQWPATLVQPVGSPLSLECTVEGTSNPNLYWYRQAAGRGLQLLFYSVGIGQISSEVPQNLSASRPQDRQFILSSKKLLLSDSGFYLCAWSYGNQETQYFGPGTRLLVL.

The chain couples TRBV18 to TRBJ2-3, with D uncertain. The germline V and J ends were trimmed by 2 bases and 4 bases, with 10 bases remaining between them. The CDR3 spans 14 residues. CDR1 is KGHSH, CDR2 LQKENI, per germline. The CDR3 sequence: CASSPIASADTQYF. CDR3 in DNA: TGTGCCAGCTCACCAATCGCCTCAGCAGATACGCAGTATTTT.

This rearrangement joins TRBV7-2 to TRBJ2-7, with a weak D call TRBD1 (5 bases). This CDR3 is built from 14 residues. Germline assignment: CDR1 SGHTA and CDR2 FQGNSA. V lost 5 bases to trimming and J lost 5 bases, with 16 bases between them. This CDR3 reads CASSPDRTRNEQYF. CDR3 DNA sequence: TGTGCCAGCAGCCCAGACAGAACGCGAAACGAGCAGTACTTC.

The genes are TRBV2 and TRBJ2-7, with D unclear. This CDR3 region has 11 residues. Germline values: CDR1 SNHLY, CDR2 FYNNEI. V was clipped by 1 base and J by 3 bases, with 1 base between them. CDR3 nucleotide sequence: TGTGCCAGCAGTGAAGTCTACGAGCAGTACTTC. Amino acids: CASSEVYEQYF.

This chain joins TRBV7-9 and TRBJ2-1; TRBD1 agrees at 10 bases. The V segment lost 4 bases and the J segment 4 bases; nucleotides outside the gene matches: 10. The germline V gene has CDR1 SEHNR and CDR2 FQNEAQ (reference sequence). The CDR3 loop spans 17 amino acids. CDR3 DNA: TGTGCCAGCAGCTCCCCGGGACAGGGGTCGAGTTACAATGAGCAGTTCTTC. It is translated as CASSSPGQGSSYNEQFF.

The chain joins TRBV2 to TRBJ2-3, with D unresolved. Germline V gene sequence: CDR1 SNHLY, CDR2 FYNNEI. V was trimmed by 6 bases and J by 6 bases, leaving 13 bases between them. This CDR3 comprises 13 residues. CDR3 loop: CASSDGAADTQYF. The CDR3 DNA is TGTGCCAGCAGCGACGGTGCGGCGGATACGCAGTATTTT.

The CDR3, as DNA: TGCGCCAGCAGCTTGGAGTTAGTTAGGGAGCAGTTCTTC. Its protein product is CASSLELVREQFF. V usage is TRBV5-1 and J usage is TRBJ2-1; D gene ambiguous. Trimming removed 0 bases at V and 10 bases at J, with 11 bases between. The CDR3 is 13 amino acids. Germline values: CDR1 SGHRS, CDR2 YFSETQ.